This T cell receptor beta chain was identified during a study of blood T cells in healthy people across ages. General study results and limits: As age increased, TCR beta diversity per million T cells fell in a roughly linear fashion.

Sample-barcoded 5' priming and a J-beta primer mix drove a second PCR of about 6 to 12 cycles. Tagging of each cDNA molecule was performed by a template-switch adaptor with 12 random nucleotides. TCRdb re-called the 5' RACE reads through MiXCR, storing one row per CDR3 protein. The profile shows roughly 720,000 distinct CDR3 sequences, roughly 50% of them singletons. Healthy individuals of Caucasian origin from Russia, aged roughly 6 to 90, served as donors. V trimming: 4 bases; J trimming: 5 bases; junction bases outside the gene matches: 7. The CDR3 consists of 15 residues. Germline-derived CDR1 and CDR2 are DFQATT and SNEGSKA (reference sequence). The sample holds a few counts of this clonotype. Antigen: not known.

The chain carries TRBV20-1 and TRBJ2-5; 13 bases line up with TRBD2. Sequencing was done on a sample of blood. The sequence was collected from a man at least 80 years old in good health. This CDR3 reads CSATTSGRADETQYF. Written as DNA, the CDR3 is TGCAGTGCTACCACTAGCGGGAGGGCCGATGAGACCCAGTACTTC.